This is a list of T cell receptor beta chains from one sample in a study of blood T cell repertoires in COVID-19. Profiling relied on immunoSEQ multiplex PCR, and the TCRdb table lists in-frame clones only, not all of them. This table holds under 100,000 clones, 89% found once. Sequencing was done on a sample of peripheral blood. These receptors all come from a woman in her sixties or seventies with acute or convalescent COVID-19. Each CDR3 is given with its conserved first and last residue. The D gene is left open where the match is weak. Expanded clones get a size class; other rows say once, few or many, or leave the size out.

cdr3_length	j_call	v_call	clone_size	d_call	cdr3_nt	cdr3_aa
18	TRBJ2-3	TRBV29-1	NA	TRBD2	TGCAGCGTTGGAGGACTAGCGGGGGGGGCTGCTAGCACAGATACGCAGTATTTT	CSVGGLAGGAASTDTQYF
16	TRBJ2-7	TRBV14	NA	TRBD2	TGTGCCAGCAGCCAAGATAGGGCTAGCGGGAGCTACGAGCAGTACTTC	CASSQDRASGSYEQYF
13	TRBJ1-4	TRBV2	NA	NA	TGTGCCAGCAGTGAACCCGGGGGGTGGAAACTGTTTTTT	CASSEPGGWKLFF
15	TRBJ1-1	TRBV3-1/TRBV3-2	NA	NA	TGTGCCAGCAGCCAAGTGGGGGCCCAGAACACTGAAGCTTTCTTT	CASSQVGAQNTEAFF
15	TRBJ1-4	TRBV28	NA	TRBD1	TGTGCCAGCGCCCTTCCGGGACAGGGGGGTGAAAAACTGTTTTTT	CASALPGQGGEKLFF
16	TRBJ1-2	TRBV7-8	NA	TRBD1	TGTGCCAGCAGCTTAATTAGGTTGGACAGGGGGCGGGGCTACACCTTC	CASSLIRLDRGRGYTF
18	TRBJ1-4	TRBV19	once	NA	TGTGCCAGTAGGAGGAGGGTGAGCGACCCAGCAACTAATGAAAAACTGTTTTTT	CASRRRVSDPATNEKLFF
13	TRBJ2-2	TRBV28	NA	NA	TGTGCCAGCAGTTTGAGGGCCCCCGGGGAGCTGTTTTTT	CASSLRAPGELFF
14	TRBJ1-5	TRBV19	NA	TRBD1	TGTGCCACCGCGGACAGGCCTAGCAATCAGCCCCAGCATTTT	CATADRPSNQPQHF
15	TRBJ2-7	TRBV19	once	TRBD2	TGTGCCAGTAGTACCTCTGGCAGCGGGAGATACGAGCAGTACTTC	CASSTSGSGRYEQYF
16	TRBJ1-5	TRBV15	NA	TRBD1	TGTGCCACCAGCAGAGCCGGACAGGGGCGGGGTCAGCCCCAGCATTTT	CATSRAGQGRGQPQHF
14	TRBJ1-2	TRBV24-1	NA	NA	TGTGCCACCAGCCAGGGCCCCACTAACTATGGCTACACCTTC	CATSQGPTNYGYTF
15	TRBJ1-5	TRBV11-2	NA	NA	TGTGCCAGCAGCTTCGATACGGGAAGTAATCAGCCCCAGCATTTT	CASSFDTGSNQPQHF
14	TRBJ1-1	TRBV21-1	NA	NA	TGTGCCAGCAGCAAAGGGACAGGGATCACTGAAGCTTTCTTT	CASSKGTGITEAFF